A selection of T cell receptor beta chains follows, all from one sample in a study of shared clonotypes between healthy human individuals. Using immunoSEQ multiplex PCR, the repertoire was profiled, and TCRdb retains in-frame clones only, with some absent. Seen here are millions of clones, roughly 94% observed once, and the top ten hold 1% to 1.3%. Material: naive CD8+ T cells sorted from blood. The receptor source for this set is a young man in good health. The CDR3 runs from the conserved cysteine through the conserved F or W. The order of the fields is D gene, V gene, J gene, clone size, CDR3 DNA, CDR3 protein. A D gene is named only where the DNA matches it firmly. Clone size, where shown, is once, few, many, or a class for clones that have expanded.

-	TRBV10-3	TRBJ2-2	-	TGTGCCACCTATAAGTCCGGGACACTTCCCGGGGAGCTGTTTTTT	CATYKSGTLPGELFF
TRBD1	TRBV7-3	TRBJ2-1	once	TGTGCCAGCAGCCCGGACAGGTCTTCCTACAATGAGCAGTTCTTC	CASSPDRSSYNEQFF
-	TRBV5-1	TRBJ2-3	-	TGCGCCAGCAGCTTGGGGTCTAACACAGATACGCAGTATTTT	CASSLGSNTDTQYF
TRBD2	TRBV30	TRBJ2-3	-	TGTGCCTGGACTAGCGGGAGCGTTATACCAGATACGCAGTATTTT	CAWTSGSVIPDTQYF
TRBD2	TRBV13	TRBJ2-1	-	TGTGCCAGCAGCTCGGGACTAGCGGATGATGAGCAGTTCTTC	CASSSGLADDEQFF
-	TRBV19	TRBJ1-5	-	TGTGCCAGTAGTATGGGGCAGCTTAGCAATCAGCCCCAGCATTTT	CASSMGQLSNQPQHF
-	TRBV9	TRBJ2-1	-	TGTGCCAGCAGCGTAGGACTATTGGGGTTATACAATGAGCAGTTCTTC	CASSVGLLGLYNEQFF
TRBD1	TRBV19	TRBJ2-2	-	TGTGCCAGTAGTATGAGAGGGGGCCCTGGCGGGGAGCTGTTTTTT	CASSMRGGPGGELFF
-	TRBV4-3	TRBJ2-7	-	TGCGCCAGCAGCCTTAGTCGGGGCCACGAGCAGTACTTC	CASSLSRGHEQYF
-	TRBV30	TRBJ1-3	once	TGTGCCTGGAGTGTAATTCAGGGGAGAAACACCATATATTTT	CAWSVIQGRNTIYF
TRBD1	TRBV30	TRBJ1-2	once	TGTGCCTGGCCGGGACAGGGAAACTATGGCTACACCTTC	CAWPGQGNYGYTF
-	TRBV6-6	TRBJ2-1	-	TGTGCCAGCAGTTACTCGAGGGGGTACAATGAGCAGTTCTTC	CASSYSRGYNEQFF
TRBD1	TRBV15	TRBJ2-7	-	TGTGCCACCAGCAATTCACAGGGGGCACTAATCCCCTACGAGCAGTACTTC	CATSNSQGALIPYEQYF
-	TRBV19	TRBJ2-7	once	TGTGCCAGTAGTATAGTATCCGGGCGCGAGCAGTACTTC	CASSIVSGREQYF
-	TRBV7-9	TRBJ2-1	-	TGTGCCAGCAGCCCGACAGGCTACAATGAGCAGTTCTTC	CASSPTGYNEQFF
-	TRBV21-1	TRBJ1-3	-	TGTGCCAGCAGCATCGCCAGGGAAACGGGAAACACCATATATTTT	CASSIARETGNTIYF
-	TRBV6-6	TRBJ2-3	-	TGTGCCAGCAGCCCACGGGGGAGCACAGATACGCAGTATTTT	CASSPRGSTDTQYF
-	TRBV27	TRBJ2-6	-	TGTGCCAGCAGTTTACTCCCCCTCTCTGGGGCCAACGTCCTGACTTTC	CASSLLPLSGANVLTF
-	TRBV27	TRBJ2-3	-	TGTGCCAGCAGTTTAAGTCGGGGAGCGTCGGATACGCAGTATTTT	CASSLSRGASDTQYF
-	TRBV5-6	TRBJ1-5	-	TGTGCCAGCAGCTTGGGACTCGGTCAGCCCCAGCATTTT	CASSLGLGQPQHF
-	TRBV4-1	TRBJ2-1	-	TGCGCCAGCCAACCGGGACTCCTATACAATGAGCAGTTCTTC	CASQPGLLYNEQFF
-	TRBV19	TRBJ1-2	-	TGTGCCAGTAGTATGGCACGGTCAGCTAACTATGGCTACACCTTC	CASSMARSANYGYTF
-	TRBV5-8	TRBJ2-7	-	TGTGCCAGCAGCTTGGCTCAGGGAGAGGCCCACGAGCAGTACTTC	CASSLAQGEAHEQYF
-	TRBV5-6	TRBJ2-3	-	TGTGCCAGCAGCCTCAACAGGGTATGGGGAACAGATACGCAGTATTTT	CASSLNRVWGTDTQYF